The 5 T cell receptor beta chains below all came from one sample that was sequenced in a study of CD8+ T cells in alopecia areata. RNA extraction was followed by reverse transcription into cDNA, which acted as the sequencing template. This table comes from immunoSEQ multiplex PCR, and its TCRdb copy is limited to in-frame clones, with some not included. The table shows around 100,000 clones, with 56% occurring only once. Treatment: oral pan-JAK inhibitor, 5-10 mg twice daily. The sequencing used CD4+ T cells sorted from blood, collected at week 24, from a patient treated with tofacitinib. The origin of the receptors is a human donor with alopecia areata.

The rearrangement joins TRBV4-3 to TRBJ2-1, with 7 bases that match TRBD2. The CDR3 is 18 residues long. In germline, CDR1 is LGHNA, CDR2 YSLEER. Germline trimming cut 0 bases from V and 4 bases from J; bases unmatched to any gene: 12. The CDR3 DNA reads as TGCGCCAGCAGCCAAGAGTTGGGGCGGGGGAATGCGTACAATGAGCAGTTCTTC. Its protein is CASSQELGRGNAYNEQFF.

The chain joins TRBV6-6 to TRBJ1-1; D unclear. The CDR3 runs 15 residues. V lost 4 bases, J lost 4 bases, and 16 bases lay in between. Germline-derived CDR1 and CDR2 are MNHNY and SVGAGI (reference sequence). The CDR3 region is CASSSPTIVGTEAFF. Written as DNA, the CDR3 is TGTGCCAGCAGTTCCCCGACAATAGTCGGCACTGAAGCTTTCTTT.

The rearrangement links TRBV4-2 to TRBJ1-6; D is ambiguous. The CDR3 spans 16 residues. V gave up 1 base and J gave up 0 bases, with 7 bases separating them. The germline gives CDR1 LGHNA, CDR2 YNFKEQ. The CDR3 region has the DNA TGTGCCAGCAGCCAAGCCCAGAGCTCCTATAATTCACCCCTCCACTTT. Translation: CASSQAQSSYNSPLHF.

The DNA for the CDR3 is TGTGCCAGCAGTCCAGGACGGTTCCCTGGAAACACCATATATTTT. This translates into CASSPGRFPGNTIYF. This chain uses TRBV27 with TRBJ1-3, with no clear D. Trimming removed 5 bases from V and 2 bases from J, with 13 bases in between. Per germline, CDR1 MNHEY and CDR2 SMNVEV (reference sequence). The CDR3 is 15 residues long.

The V and J genes are TRBV27 and TRBJ1-5, with 7 bases that match TRBD1. The CDR3 sequence is 14 residues long. The junction had 3 bases not matched to a gene; V was cut back by 6 bases and J by 1 base. The V gene's germline CDR1 is MNHEY and CDR2 SMNVEV (reference sequence). DNA for the CDR3: TGTGCCAGCAGGCGGGACAGAAGCAATCAGCCCCAGCATTTT. The encoded protein is CASRRDRSNQPQHF.